Given below is one T cell receptor beta chain in context. Data came from immunoSEQ multiplex PCR; TCRdb stores just in-frame clones and leaves some out. The table lists about 76,000 clones, 86% of them singletons. This CDR3 comprises 17 residues. Trimming at V came to 4 bases and at J to 0 bases, leaving 12 bases not matched to a gene. In germline, CDR1 is LGHNA, CDR2 YNFKEQ. This record belongs to a study of technical replicates of blood from a few donors. The chain joins TRBV4-2 to TRBJ2-7; 7 nucleotides align to TRBD2. The TCR sequence derives from a human donor in good health. Some clones in this sample may be carry-over from other donors' samples. Source material: PBMCs. CDR3 residues: CASSLSARTRGSYEQYF. The CDR3 DNA reads TGTGCCAGCAGCCTAAGCGCTAGGACTAGAGGCTCCTACGAGCAGTACTTC.